A single sample gave rise to the 17 T cell receptor beta chains below, sequenced in a study (dated by TCRdb to the mid-2010s). Cells that were CD4+CD25+CD127-/low were isolated as Tregs. To prepare the library, 5' RACE was applied. Data came from an Illumina MiSeq. TCRdb reprocessing: public reads trimmed at Q25 with fastp, clones called with MiXCR, in-frame beta chains kept. Each entry merges the rows of one CDR3 protein and shows their most common DNA and genes. This sample comprises over 6,500 distinct CDR3 sequences, 73% of them detected only once. Together, the top ten hold about 4.4% of the sample. The sequenced sample consisted of tumor-infiltrating Tregs sorted from the breast tumor. These TCRs come from a female donor with breast cancer.

V and J are TRBV7-2 and TRBJ2-7, with TRBD1 matching 10 bases. Trimming cost V 4 bases and J 8 bases; bases outside gene matches: 5. Germline lookup yields CDR1 SGHTA and CDR2 FQGNSA. The CDR3 runs 13 residues. CDR3 in DNA: TGTGCCAGCAGCTCGACAGGGGGCGGTAAGCAGTACTTC. Protein product: CASSSTGGGKQYF.

The chain is built from TRBV6-6 and TRBJ1-5, with a tentative D call TRBD1 (5 bases). CDR1 is MNHNY and CDR2 is SVGAGI in the germline V gene (reference sequence). The CDR3 loop spans 12 amino acids. Trimming removed 8 bases from V and 9 bases from J, with 14 bases in between. DNA for the CDR3: TGTGCCAGCGGGGACGACCAGAGGCCCCAGCATTTT. It codes for CASGDDQRPQHF.

The chain has TRBV5-1 and TRBJ1-5, with D perhaps matching TRBD1 (5 bases). The CDR3 contains 13 residues. Between the trimmed V and J ends, which lost 4 bases and 5 bases, there was a span of 10 bases. Germline CDR1 reads SGHRS; CDR2 reads YFSETQ. The CDR3 protein is CASSHGGDQPQHF. The CDR3, as DNA: TGCGCCAGCAGCCACGGAGGGGATCAGCCCCAGCATTTT.

The chain couples TRBV7-8 to TRBJ1-5, with D unclear. The CDR3 length is 16 residues. Germline CDR1 SGHVS, CDR2 FQNEAQ. The V end was cut by 1 base, the J end by 2 bases, with 12 bases between. CDR3 DNA sequence: TGTGCCAGCAGCTTAGGCGACGGGCTCGGCAATCAGCCCCAGCATTTT. Protein product: CASSLGDGLGNQPQHF.

The chain combines TRBV5-1 with TRBJ1-4; D is ambiguous. V was shortened by 4 bases and J by 8 bases, with 21 bases between the two germline ends. The germline gives CDR1 SGHRS, CDR2 YFSETQ. This CDR3 spans 16 amino acids. CDR3 sequence reads: CASSLYTGSSGEKLFF. DNA of the CDR3: TGCGCCAGCAGCCTCTACACCGGGAGCTCGGGGGAAAAACTGTTTTTT.

The chain joins TRBV20-1 to TRBJ2-7; possibly TRBD1 or TRBD2 for D (5 bases each). This CDR3 is built from 13 residues. Looked up from germline, CDR1 is DFQATT and CDR2 is SNEGSKA (reference sequence). V was shortened by 6 bases and J by 6 bases, with 18 bases between the two germline ends. The CDR3 region is CSARNPTGPEQYF. The DNA of the CDR3 is TGCAGTGCCCGGAACCCGACGGGGCCCGAGCAGTACTTC.

The sample holds a few counts of this clonotype. DNA of the CDR3: TGTGCCAGCAGCTGGAGGGACAGCAGCAATCAGCCCCAGCATTTT. It specifies CASSWRDSSNQPQHF. V and J are TRBV7-2 and TRBJ1-5; 7 positions match TRBD1. This CDR3 has 15 amino acids. The junction had 4 bases not matched to a gene; V was cut back by 4 bases and J by 1 base. CDR1 and CDR2 from the germline V gene are SGHTA and FQGNSA.

The chain combines TRBV5-1 with TRBJ2-3, with 10 bases matching TRBD1. J gave up 2 bases and V 3 bases, and 3 bases lay outside the gene matches. This CDR3 is 15 amino acids long. The germline gives CDR1 SGHRS, CDR2 YFSETQ. This CDR3 reads CASSSDRGNTDTQYF. In DNA form, the CDR3 reads TGCGCCAGCAGCTCGGACAGGGGGAACACAGATACGCAGTATTTT.

This chain links TRBV12-3 or TRBV12-4 with TRBJ2-5; 9 bases line up with TRBD2. Trimming took 7 bases from V and 4 from J; bases not matched to a gene: 13. There are 16 residues in the CDR3. CDR3: CASTPWAGGPSETQYF. CDR3 DNA: TGTGCCAGCACCCCTTGGGCGGGGGGGCCATCAGAGACCCAGTACTTC.

This rearrangement joins TRBV5-1 to TRBJ2-7; D is uncertain. CDR3 length equals 13 residues. The V end lost 2 bases, the J end lost 3 bases, and 9 bases lay between the germline ends. CDR1 is SGHRS and CDR2 is YFSETQ in the germline V gene. CDR3 DNA sequence: TGCGCCAGCAGCTTACGGAGAGGCTACGAGCAGTACTTC. Translated, it gives CASSLRRGYEQYF. The full variable domain, with the rest looked up from reference TRBV5-1 and TRBJ2-7, is KAGVTQTPRYLIKTRGQQVTLSCSPISGHRSVSWYQQTPGQGLQFLFEYFSETQRNKGNFPGRFSGRQFSNSRSEMNVSTLELGDSALYLCASSLRRGYEQYFGPGTRLTVT.

The CDR3 region has the DNA TGTGCCACCAGCAGAGATGCCGGAAAATCCTTTGGGGAGACCCAGTACTTC. Protein product: CATSRDAGKSFGETQYF. V and J are TRBV15 and TRBJ2-5; D is unclear. From germline, CDR1 is LNHNV and CDR2 YYDKDF (reference sequence). Trimming removed 0 bases at V and 5 bases at J, with 19 bases between. This CDR3 has 17 residues.

V usage is TRBV7-2 and J usage is TRBJ2-1; the match to TRBD1 covers 8 bases. The germline V gene encodes CDR1 SGHTA and CDR2 FQGNSA. The CDR3 extends over 13 amino acids. V shed 5 bases and J 6 bases; nucleotides not matched to a gene: 3. The CDR3 spells CASSRGQGNEQFF. CDR3 nucleotide sequence: TGTGCCAGCAGCCGAGGACAGGGCAATGAGCAGTTCTTC. Full variable domain (remainder filled in from reference TRBV7-2 and TRBJ2-1): GAGVSQSPSNKVTEKGKDVELRCDPISGHTALYWYRQSLGQGLEFLIYFQGNSAPDKSGLPSDRFSAERTGGSVSTLTIQRTQQEDSAVYLCASSRGQGNEQFFGPGTRLTVL.

J is TRBJ2-1 and V is TRBV7-9, with 8 bases lining up with TRBD1. The CDR3 has 15 residues. Trimming at V came to 5 bases and at J to 4 bases, leaving 7 bases not matched to a gene. Germline values: CDR1 SEHNR, CDR2 FQNEAQ (reference sequence). This chain's CDR3 is CASSPRTGSYNEQFF. The CDR3 region has the DNA TGTGCCAGCAGCCCAAGGACAGGGTCATACAATGAGCAGTTCTTC.

This clonotype was seen more than once but under ten times. The gene calls are TRBV5-1 and TRBJ2-7; tentatively, D is TRBD1 (5 bases). Germline V gene sequence: CDR1 SGHRS, CDR2 YFSETQ. V dropped 0 bases and J dropped 5 bases, with 9 bases sitting between them. The CDR3 is made up of 13 amino acids. The CDR3: CASSLDRFDEQYF. The CDR3 nucleotides read TGCGCCAGCAGCTTGGACAGGTTCGACGAGCAGTACTTC.

This chain connects TRBV20-1 to TRBJ1-2; 9 bases line up with TRBD1. This CDR3 contains 12 residues. Germline V gene sequence: CDR1 DFQATT, CDR2 SNEGSKA (reference sequence). V lost 3 bases to trimming and J lost 4 bases; unmatched junction nucleotides: 0. CDR3 sequence (DNA): TGCAGTGCTAGGGACAGGGGCTATGGCTACACCTTC. It encodes CSARDRGYGYTF.

This rearrangement joins TRBV20-1 to TRBJ2-5; D is perhaps TRBD2 (6 bases). Germline CDR1 DFQATT, CDR2 SNEGSKA (reference sequence). The ends were cut back, 6 bases at V and 1 base at J, with 15 bases in the middle. The CDR3 covers 14 residues. CDR3 region: CSAQLRTIQETQYF. In DNA, the CDR3 is TGCAGTGCCCAGCTGCGGACTATCCAAGAGACCCAGTACTTC.

This chain connects TRBV6-1 to TRBJ1-5; D is perhaps TRBD1 (5 bases). Between the trimmed V and J ends, which lost 2 bases and 0 bases, there was a span of 8 bases. The CDR3 sequence is 15 residues long. Per the germline V gene, CDR1 is MNHNS and CDR2 is SASEGT. The CDR3 nucleotides read TGTGCCAGCAGTGAACCAGGGATTAGCAATCAGCCCCAGCATTTT. This encodes CASSEPGISNQPQHF.